This T cell receptor beta chain was obtained from a study of identical twins. At least ten counts were recorded for this clonotype. The antigen is not known. The V gene lost 1 base and the J gene lost 8 bases, with 5 bases spanning the gap. The CDR3 totals 12 residues. Findings and limits, study-wide: In zero-insertion analyses, partial confounding could arise from invariant MAIT and iNKT cells.

MiXCR, run by TCRdb on the 5' RACE reads, gives a single entry per CDR3 protein. The sample consists of some 660,000 distinct CDR3 sequences, around 8.6% of them appearing once. The sample was also reused in another study, on yellow fever vaccine responses in identical twins.

The source material was PBMCs. V usage is TRBV12-3 or TRBV12-4 and J usage is TRBJ1-4; D is undetermined. The sequence derives from a woman between 18 and 29 years old in good health. The CDR3 DNA reads TGTGCCAGCAGTTTAGGGGAAGAAAAACTGTTTTTT. Translation gives CASSLGEEKLFF.